This is a list of T cell receptor beta chains from one sample in a study of T cells in Graves' hyperthyroidism and ophthalmopathy. Each CDR3 protein is one row after TCRdb ran MiXCR on the multiplex PCR reads. Among approximately 370,000 distinct CDR3 sequences listed, about 18% were seen once. The sequencing sample was made of blood. Source of these receptors: a woman aged 30 to 39 with Graves' hyperthyroidism that later progressed to Graves' ophthalmopathy. CDR3s include the opening cysteine and the closing phenylalanine or tryptophan. D genes are given only for firm matches.

CDR3 protein,D gene,V gene
CVSSLAVGNTEAFF,NA,TRBV12-3/TRBV12-4
CASSELVDGNTEAFF,NA,TRBV25-1
CATQSGTGAPKTFF,TRBD1,TRBV28
CASTEQGALGNTIYF,TRBD1,TRBV28
CASSPGSGALDTF,NA,TRBV2
CASSYLGGQLTF,TRBD1,TRBV27
CASSGTAINYGYTF,TRBD1,TRBV6-1
CASGGQGLDSNQPQHF,TRBD1,TRBV12-3/TRBV12-4
CASSLVDRVNTEAFF,TRBD1,TRBV5-6
CATDGQTGGGYTF,NA,TRBV10-3
CATSRDSDGAYGAQYF,NA,TRBV15
CSAMDSPEETQYF,NA,TRBV20-1
CASSQPSGTPYNEQFF,NA,TRBV4-1
CASSFAEGYEQFF,NA,TRBV27
CASSKQNEQFF,NA,TRBV2
CASSRGTSGASTDTQYF,TRBD2,TRBV27
CASTVRGSAGNQPQHF,NA,TRBV28
CASSYSRGGSSYNEQFF,NA,TRBV6-6
CSVHDSNTEAFF,NA,TRBV29-1
CASSQGPNFRESSYNSPLHF,NA,TRBV4-1
CASSPVGSTGEVTDTQYF,TRBD1,TRBV3-1
CASRRDRGTYNEQFF,TRBD1,TRBV28
CASTLRVFESNEQFF,NA,TRBV2
CASSLGSPRGYTF,NA,TRBV13
CASSIARRDRNQPQHF,NA,TRBV19
CASSFTGVNTGELFF,NA,TRBV5-1
CSAREEAGGEQETQYF,TRBD2,TRBV20-1
CASSSIGVDTEAFF,NA,TRBV5-1
CASSLGLRAKETQYF,NA,TRBV5-1